This TCR beta chain stems from a study of OX40 agonist ivuxolimab in advanced cancers. Overall study context: Patients got intravenous ivuxolimab at 0.01 to 10 mg/kg every 2 weeks. Age averaged around 60 years (range roughly 23 to 79), and more than 80% were male. Study-level results: On average, a greater number of expanded clones characterised CD8+ T cells relative to CD4+. Some nonresponders likewise displayed low normalized T-cell clonal expansion.

V shed 0 bases, J shed 10 bases, and the junction held 1 base outside the gene matches. The length of the CDR3 is 13 residues. Germline values: CDR1 SGHRS, CDR2 YFSETQ. Measured with immunoSEQ multiplex PCR; TCRdb has only the in-frame clones, and not every one. The sample holds about 89,000 clones, roughly 88% seen once. In regard to this clone: The antigen is undetermined.

The clonotype was recovered from an adult with an advanced solid tumor such as melanoma, head and neck, liver or kidney cancer. This chain uses TRBV5-1 with TRBJ2-6; 7 nucleotides match TRBD1. Sequenced here: CD4+ or CD8+ T cells sorted from blood, sampled in a trial of the OX40 agonist ivuxolimab. This chain's CDR3 is CASSLDRGNVLTF. CDR3 DNA: TGCGCCAGCAGCTTGGACAGGGGTAACGTCCTGACTTTC.